These 5 T cell receptor beta chains share one sample of origin, sequenced in a study of T cell responses to AZD1222 COVID-19 vaccine. Measured with immunoSEQ multiplex PCR; TCRdb has only the in-frame clones, and not every one. The repertoire includes over 85,000 clones, almost 90% of them detected once, and roughly 15% sits in the top ten. Sequencing was performed on peripheral blood, taken 28 days after the second AZD1222 dose. The receptor set was obtained from an adult who received the AZD1222 COVID-19 vaccine.

This chain uses TRBV5-1 with TRBJ2-1, with TRBD2 matching over 13 bases. Per the germline V gene, CDR1 is SGHRS and CDR2 is YFSETQ. The J segment lost 8 bases and the V segment lost 4 bases, leaving 9 bases of the junction unmatched. This CDR3 contains 16 residues. The CDR3 here is CASSRRTSGRGDEQFF. As DNA, the CDR3 is TGCGCCAGCAGCCGTAGGACTAGCGGGAGAGGAGATGAGCAGTTCTTC.

This chain links TRBV30 with TRBJ1-2, with 7 bases matching TRBD1. The germline V gene has CDR1 GTSNPN and CDR2 SVGIG (reference sequence). With V trimmed by 3 bases and J by 3 bases, 4 bases remained unmatched. There are 13 residues in the CDR3. The CDR3 spells CAWRRRGDYGYTF. The DNA of the CDR3 is TGTGCCTGGAGACGCAGGGGGGACTATGGCTACACCTTC.

The chain joins TRBV7-3 to TRBJ2-7, with D tentatively TRBD1 or TRBD2 (5 bases each). Germline V gene data show CDR1 as SGHTA and CDR2 as FQGTGA. The CDR3 sequence is 14 residues long. Trimming removed 5 bases from V and 2 bases from J, with 13 bases in between. Written as DNA, the CDR3 is TGTGCCAGCAGCGAGGGACCGCAGGCCTACGAGCAGTACTTC. Amino acid sequence: CASSEGPQAYEQYF.

This chain uses TRBV9 with TRBJ2-3; TRBD2 agrees at 8 bases. The CDR3 has 14 amino acids. Germline V gene data show CDR1 as SGDLS and CDR2 as YYNGEE. V dropped 4 bases and J dropped 6; count of bases not matched to a gene: 7. This CDR3 is CASSFTSGGDTQYF. For the CDR3, the DNA is TGTGCCAGCAGCTTCACTAGCGGAGGGGATACGCAGTATTTT.

The V gene is TRBV27, the J gene TRBJ1-6, with D perhaps matching TRBD1 (5 bases). The germline V gene has CDR1 MNHEY and CDR2 SMNVEV (reference sequence). This CDR3 has 15 residues. The V end was cut by 7 bases, the J end by 7 bases, with 17 bases between. The CDR3 DNA sequence: TGTGCCAGCACTCTCCGGGGGACGACAAATTCACCCCTCCACTTT. It encodes CASTLRGTTNSPLHF.